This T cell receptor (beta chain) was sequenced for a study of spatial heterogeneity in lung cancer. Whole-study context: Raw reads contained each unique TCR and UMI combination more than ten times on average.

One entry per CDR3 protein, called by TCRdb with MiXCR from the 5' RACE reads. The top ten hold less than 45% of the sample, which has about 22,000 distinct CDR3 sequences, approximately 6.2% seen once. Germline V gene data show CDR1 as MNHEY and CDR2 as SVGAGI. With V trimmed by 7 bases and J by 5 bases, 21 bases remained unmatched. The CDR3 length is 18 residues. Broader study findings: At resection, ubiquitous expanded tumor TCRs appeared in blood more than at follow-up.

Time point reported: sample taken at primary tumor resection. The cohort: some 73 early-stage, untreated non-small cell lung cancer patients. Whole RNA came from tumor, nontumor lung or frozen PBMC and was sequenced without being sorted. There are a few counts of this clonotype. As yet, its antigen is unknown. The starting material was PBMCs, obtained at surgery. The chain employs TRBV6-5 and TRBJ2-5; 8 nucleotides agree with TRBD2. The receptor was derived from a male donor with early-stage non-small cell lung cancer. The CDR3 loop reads CASTPFGLAGAGGETQYF. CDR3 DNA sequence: TGTGCCAGCACCCCCTTTGGGCTAGCGGGCGCAGGCGGGGAGACCCAGTACTTC.